This note documents a single T cell receptor (beta chain) sequence. Per the germline V gene, CDR1 is SGHRS and CDR2 is YFSETQ. CDR3 length equals 14 residues. V was shortened by 0 bases and J by 2 bases, with 7 bases between the two germline ends. The record originates from a study of blood T cell repertoires in COVID-19. Study-wide context: COVID-19 samples collected from the United States, Italy and Spain covered acute and convalescent phases. T cells, B-cell-depleted T cells, or PBMCs provided the cDNA or gDNA that served as material.

In the study's own analysis: Amplifying reference gene primers gave estimates of nucleated cell counts. TCRdb keeps only in-frame clones here, not all; method: immunoSEQ multiplex PCR. The V and J calls and the clone size are those of that table, but D and trimming were determined from the DNA. This table has 95,000 to 150,000 clones, approximately 83% appearing once. The rearrangement joins TRBV5-1 to TRBJ2-3; D is possibly TRBD2 (5 bases). The sequencing sample was made of peripheral blood. This receptor was obtained from a man aged 60-69 years with acute or convalescent COVID-19. In DNA, the CDR3 is TGCGCCAGCAGCTTGGCAGCGGTCACAGATACGCAGTATTTT. It codes for CASSLAAVTDTQYF.